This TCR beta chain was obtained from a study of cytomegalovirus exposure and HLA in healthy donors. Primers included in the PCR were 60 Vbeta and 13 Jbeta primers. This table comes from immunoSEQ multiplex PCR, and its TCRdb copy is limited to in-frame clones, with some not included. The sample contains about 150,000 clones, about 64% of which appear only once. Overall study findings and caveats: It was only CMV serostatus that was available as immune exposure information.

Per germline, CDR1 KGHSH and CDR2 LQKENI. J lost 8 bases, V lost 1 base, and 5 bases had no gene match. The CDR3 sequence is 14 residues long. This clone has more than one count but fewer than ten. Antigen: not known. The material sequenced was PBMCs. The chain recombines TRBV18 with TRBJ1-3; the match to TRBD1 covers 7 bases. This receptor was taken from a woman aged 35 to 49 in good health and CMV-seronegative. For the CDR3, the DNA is TGTGCCAGCTCACCACTGGGTACAGGGGACACCATATATTTT. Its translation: CASSPLGTGDTIYF.